Here is one T cell receptor beta chain with its context. Germline V gene lookup returns CDR1 LNHDA and CDR2 SQIVND (reference sequence). This CDR3 has 14 amino acids. The ends were cut back, 4 bases at V and 6 bases at J, with 15 bases in the middle. These data are taken from a study of blood T cell repertoires in COVID-19. About the research overall: Samples came from the United States, Italy and Spain, spanning acute and convalescent COVID-19. PBMCs, B-cell-depleted T cells, or T cells were the source of the cDNA or gDNA that made up the material.

In the authors' methods: Reference gene primer amplification yielded estimated nucleated cell counts. Using immunoSEQ multiplex PCR, the repertoire was profiled, and TCRdb retains in-frame clones only, with some absent. From that table come the V and J calls and clone size; the DNA was used to work out D and trimming. The table has some 670,000 clones, about nine tenths seen once; the top ten hold roughly 0.25%. This clonotype originated in a woman younger than 35 with acute or convalescent COVID-19. The specimen was peripheral blood. This chain joins TRBV19 and TRBJ1-2, with D hard to call. The CDR3: CASSTQVDKNGYTF. Here the CDR3 DNA reads TGTGCCAGTAGTACTCAGGTAGACAAGAATGGCTACACCTTC.